Following are 16 T cell receptor beta chains from one sample sequenced in a study of Graves' ophthalmopathy and Graves' hyperthyroidism (dated by TCRdb to 2017 to 2018). The run used an Illumina HiSeq 2000. TCR beta CDR3 regions were amplified from RNA transcripts for repertoire sequencing. A first-round RT-PCR used HTBI primers with the Qiagen OneStep RT-PCR kit, followed by a second-round multiplex PCR, size selection and purification. The public sequencing data were trimmed at Q25 with fastp and processed into clonotypes with MiXCR by TCRdb, which kept only in-frame beta chains. When rows share a CDR3 protein, they turn into one entry using the most common DNA and genes. In all, the sample holds about 700,000 distinct CDR3 sequences, and about 44% of those were seen once. The leading ten clones occupy roughly 45% of the sample. Source material: peripheral blood. These receptor sequences come from an adult man with Graves' ophthalmopathy.

The sample holds a few counts of this clonotype. This chain joins TRBV5-6 and TRBJ2-5, with TRBD1 matching 7 bases. CDR3 length: 14 amino acids. V shed 4 bases and J 4 bases; nucleotides not matched to a gene: 7. Germline CDR1 reads SGHDT; CDR2 reads YYEEEE. Written as DNA, the CDR3 is TGTGCCAGCAGCGGATTCGACAGGGCAGAGACCCAGTACTTC. It translates to CASSGFDRAETQYF.

This clonotype was counted between two and nine times. This chain connects TRBV7-3 to TRBJ2-5; 9 positions match TRBD2. With V trimmed by 5 bases and J by 2 bases, 15 bases remained unmatched. This CDR3 is built from 18 residues. Germline V gene data show CDR1 as SGHTA and CDR2 as FQGTGA. The CDR3: CASSRGEAGGRLQETQYF. CDR3 coding DNA: TGTGCCAGCAGCCGAGGGGAAGCGGGGGGCCGTCTACAAGAGACCCAGTACTTC.

The chain combines TRBV6-5 with TRBJ2-7, with 10 bases fitting TRBD1. Germline V lookup: CDR1 MNHEY, CDR2 SVGAGI. CDR3 length: 16 amino acids. V gave up 1 base and J gave up 3 bases; unmatched junction bases: 6. This CDR3 is CASSYLWTGGNYEQYF. The CDR3 DNA is TGTGCCAGCAGTTACTTGTGGACAGGGGGAAACTACGAGCAGTACTTC.

The chain uses TRBV7-8 and TRBJ1-6; D might be TRBD1 (6 bases). The length of the CDR3 is 15 residues. Germline CDR1 reads SGHVS; CDR2 reads FQNEAQ. V lost 5 bases, J lost 6 bases, and 14 bases lay in between. DNA for the CDR3: TGTGCCAGCAGCCCCGAAGGGGGGAGTAATTCACCCCTCCACTTT. This codes for CASSPEGGSNSPLHF.

This clonotype was recorded a few times. V is TRBV20-1 and J is TRBJ1-2; perhaps TRBD1 as D (5 bases). The ends were cut back, 3 bases at V and 3 bases at J, with 14 bases in the middle. CDR3 length equals 14 residues. Looked up from germline, CDR1 is DFQATT and CDR2 is SNEGSKA (reference sequence). In DNA, the CDR3 is TGCAGTGCTAGGTCCCTGGGGGGGGACTATGGCTACACCTTC. Translated, it gives CSARSLGGDYGYTF.

In its sample, this clonotype was seen a few times. This chain uses TRBV7-3 with TRBJ2-2; D call uncertain. The CDR3 spans 17 residues. CDR1 is SGHTA, CDR2 FQGTGA, per germline. The V end lost 5 bases, the J end lost 0 bases, and 16 bases lay between the germline ends. The CDR3 DNA reads TGTGCCAGCAGCGGGCCGGGCCAGCCGACGAACACCGGGGAGCTGTTTTTT. This encodes CASSGPGQPTNTGELFF.

Regarding this clonotype: The limits of the CDR3 on the DNA are not certain, so only TCRdb's listed CDR3 is given. V usage is TRBV24-1 and J usage is TRBJ1-5. Counting both end residues, the CDR3 totals 18 amino acids. The germline V gene encodes CDR1 KGHDR and CDR2 SFDVKD. This CDR3 is CATSNSWGGGSGNQPQHF.

This chain links TRBV9 with TRBJ1-2, with 9 bases fitting TRBD1. The germline V gene encodes CDR1 SGDLS and CDR2 YYNGEE. With V trimmed by 4 bases and J by 11 bases, 12 bases remained unmatched. The CDR3 contains 14 residues. The CDR3 protein is CASSTLMGQGWYTF. CDR3 bases: TGTGCCAGCAGCACCTTGATGGGACAGGGATGGTACACCTTC.

This chain links TRBV15 with TRBJ2-3; TRBD1 matches at 7 bases. The germline V gene encodes CDR1 LNHNV and CDR2 YYDKDF (reference sequence). The V segment lost 10 bases and the J segment 1 base; nucleotides outside the gene matches: 5. The CDR3 totals 13 residues. For the CDR3, the DNA is TGTGCCATCGGACAGGCAGGCACAGATACGCAGTATTTT. Amino acids: CAIGQAGTDTQYF.

This chain uses TRBV14 with TRBJ1-2; TRBD1 agrees at 8 bases. With 1 base clipped from V and 1 base from J, the junction kept 8 bases outside the gene matches. The CDR3 covers 17 residues. Germline V gives CDR1 SGHDN, CDR2 FVKESK. The CDR3 loop is CASSQGGTGPYNYGYTF. The CDR3 coding sequence is TGTGCCAGCAGCCAAGGCGGGACAGGACCTTATAACTATGGCTACACCTTC.

Regarding this clonotype: A much larger clone differs from this one at a single base, so this may be a read error. This chain uses TRBV10-3 with TRBJ2-7; D is perhaps TRBD1 (6 bases). The germline gives CDR1 ENHRY, CDR2 SYGVKD. This CDR3 has 11 residues. DNA of the CDR3: TGTGGGACAGCTAGTTACAACGAGCAGTGCTTC. This gives the protein CGTASYNEQCF.

This clonotype has ten or more counts. Germline and junction disagree at one end, which may indicate a read error. J is TRBJ1-2 and V is TRBV2; 7 nucleotides line up with TRBD1. CDR1 is SNHLY, CDR2 FYNNEI, per germline. CDR3 length: 13 residues. Written as DNA, the CDR3 is TGTGCCAGTAGTGAAGGACAGGACTATGGCTACACCTTC. Translating it yields CASSEGQDYGYTF.

Notes on this clonotype: Relative to the germline gene, one junction end is altered; a read error may explain this. This chain connects TRBV15 to TRBJ2-2, with D unresolved. The CDR3 is 13 amino acids. Germline-derived CDR1 and CDR2 are LNHNV and YYDKDF (reference sequence). The CDR3 nucleotides read TGTGCCTCCAGATCTGCCAGCGCCGGGGAGCTGTTTTTT. Residues: CASRSASAGELFF.

This clonotype has at least ten counts. The chain combines TRBV2 with TRBJ1-1, with TRBD1 as a possible D gene (5 bases). The germline V gene encodes CDR1 SNHLY and CDR2 FYNNEI. Trimming cost V 6 bases and J 5 bases, with 13 bases left between them. The CDR3 runs 13 residues. The CDR3, as DNA: TGTGCCAGCAGATTCGACAGAGCGACTGAAGCTTTCTTT. Its protein is CASRFDRATEAFF.

A word on this clonotype: One base away lies a much larger clone, so this may be a sequencing read error. The gene calls are TRBV19 and TRBJ1-1; D gene unclear. The length of the CDR3 is 13 residues. Trimming shortened V by 5 bases and J by 5 bases, and 12 bases separated the two germline ends. The germline CDR1 and CDR2 sequences are LNHDA and SQIVND (reference sequence). CDR3: CASSPFTETEAFF. The DNA of the CDR3 is TGTGCCAGTAGTCCGTTCACAGAAACTGAAGCTTTCTTT.

The V and J genes are TRBV7-9 and TRBJ1-5; D is uncertain. There are 18 residues in the CDR3. The V and J ends lost 0 bases and 0 bases respectively, with 15 bases between them. The V gene's germline CDR1 is SEHNR and CDR2 FQNEAQ (reference sequence). DNA of the CDR3: TGTGCCAGCAGCTTAGCGCGGGCAGACTTTAATAGCAATCAGCCCCAGCATTTT. Translating it yields CASSLARADFNSNQPQHF.